Listed here are 21 T cell receptor beta chains from one sample, sequenced in a study of T cells in Graves' hyperthyroidism and ophthalmopathy. Amplification of TCR beta CDR3 regions used RNA as the template. In the first-round RT-PCR of the TCR CDR3, the HTBI primer set was used. MiXCR, applied by TCRdb to the multiplex PCR reads, yields one record per CDR3 protein. The sample lists 250,000 to 300,000 distinct CDR3 sequences, roughly an eighth occurring once. The specimen sequenced was blood. Receptors were obtained from a woman aged 40 to 49 with Graves' hyperthyroidism.

This chain joins TRBV18 and TRBJ1-4; D not resolved. The CDR3 covers 15 residues. V was cut by 6 bases and J by 0 bases, with 11 bases left in between. Per the germline V gene, CDR1 is KGHSH and CDR2 is LQKENI. The CDR3 is CASSPAVATNEKLFF. CDR3 coding DNA: TGTGCCAGCTCGCCCGCAGTTGCAACTAATGAAAAACTGTTTTTT.

The chain recombines TRBV5-6 with TRBJ2-1; D is unclear. The V end lost 4 bases, the J end lost 6 bases, and 11 bases lay between the germline ends. Germline V lookup: CDR1 SGHDT, CDR2 YYEEEE. The CDR3 is 13 residues long. In DNA, the CDR3 is TGTGCCAGCAGCCCGGCCGCCTTCAATGAGCAGTTCTTC. Its protein product is CASSPAAFNEQFF.

There are many counts of this clonotype. CDR3 DNA: TGTGCCTGGAGTCCCCAAAGGGATGAGCAGTTCTTC. This sequence encodes CAWSPQRDEQFF. The chain links TRBV30 to TRBJ2-1; D not certain. Between the trimmed V and J ends, which lost 2 bases and 8 bases, there was a span of 10 bases. The CDR3 covers 12 residues. Germline CDR1 is GTSNPN and CDR2 is SVGIG (reference sequence).

At least ten counts were recorded for this clonotype. The V call is TRBV20-1, the J call TRBJ2-5, with D tentatively TRBD2 (5 bases). The germline V gene has CDR1 DFQATT and CDR2 SNEGSKA (reference sequence). V was cut by 1 base and J by 3 bases, with 18 bases left in between. The CDR3 extends over 16 amino acids. CDR3 region: CSARVGAAGTEETQYF. The CDR3 bases are TGCAGTGCTAGAGTAGGAGCGGCCGGAACTGAAGAGACCCAGTACTTC.

In this sample, this clonotype turned up a few times. The rearrangement joins TRBV14 to TRBJ2-1, with 13 nucleotides matching TRBD2. The CDR3 has 16 residues. V was pared by 4 bases and J by 3 bases, with 3 bases of the junction left unmatched. Germline V gene sequence: CDR1 SGHDN, CDR2 FVKESK. The CDR3 nucleotides are TGTGCCAGCAGCCTTTGGACTAGCGGGAGCTACAATGAGCAGTTCTTC. This sequence encodes CASSLWTSGSYNEQFF.

This clonotype has more than one count but fewer than ten. The chain employs TRBV4-2 and TRBJ2-5; the match to TRBD2 covers 8 bases. The CDR3 is made up of 16 amino acids. V lost 4 bases to trimming and J lost 3 bases; unmatched junction nucleotides: 10. Looked up from germline, CDR1 is LGHNA and CDR2 is YNFKEQ. CDR3 amino acids: CASSRAGEGYEETQYF. DNA for the CDR3: TGTGCCAGCAGCCGAGCGGGAGAAGGTTATGAAGAGACCCAGTACTTC.

A remark on this clonotype: This sequence may be a read error, since a much larger clone differs from it by one base. This rearrangement joins TRBV2 to TRBJ2-3; 8 bases line up with TRBD2. CDR3 size: 15 residues. The germline V gene encodes CDR1 SNHLY and CDR2 FYNNEI. The junction had 9 bases not matched to a gene; V was cut back by 6 bases and J by 4 bases. The CDR3 bases are TGTGCCAGCAGCGTAGTAGCGGGAATTTCAGATACGCAGTATTTT. It yields the protein CASSVVAGISDTQYF.

In this sample, this clonotype turned up many times. The chain couples TRBV18 to TRBJ2-1, with D perhaps matching TRBD1 (5 bases). The length of the CDR3 is 16 residues. Germline V gene sequence: CDR1 KGHSH, CDR2 LQKENI. V lost 3 bases, J lost 7 bases, and 19 bases lay in between. CDR3 residues: CASSPERWGVLNEQFF. CDR3 bases: TGTGCCAGCTCACCGGAGAGATGGGGCGTCCTAAATGAGCAGTTCTTC.

The table lists this clonotype with a few counts. The chain carries TRBV14 and TRBJ2-1, with D perhaps TRBD2 (6 bases). V gave up 5 bases and J gave up 6 bases, with 17 bases separating them. Looked up from germline, CDR1 is SGHDN and CDR2 is FVKESK. The CDR3 contains 15 residues. The CDR3 reads CASSRVVTGANEQFF. CDR3 nucleotides: TGTGCCAGCAGCAGAGTGGTGACGGGAGCCAATGAGCAGTTCTTC.

V and J are TRBV28 and TRBJ2-7; no reliable D call. Per germline, CDR1 MDHEN and CDR2 SYDVKM. V lost 3 bases, J lost 4 bases, and 7 bases lay in between. The CDR3 has 12 residues. The CDR3 sequence is CASSFSEYEQYF. The CDR3 bases are TGTGCCAGCAGTTTCTCGGAGTACGAGCAGTACTTC.

This clonotype came up many times. This chain connects TRBV5-1 to TRBJ1-5; tentatively, D is TRBD1 (5 bases). Germline loops: CDR1 SGHRS, CDR2 YFSETQ. The CDR3 covers 13 residues. Trimming shortened V by 3 bases and J by 7 bases, and 11 bases separated the two germline ends. CDR3 in DNA: TGCGCCAGCAGCTGGGAATCAGGGCAGCCCCAGCATTTT. It yields the protein CASSWESGQPQHF.

This rearrangement joins TRBV5-4 to TRBJ2-7; D gene unclear. The CDR3 sequence is 14 residues long. The germline V gene has CDR1 SGHNT and CDR2 YYREEE (reference sequence). Trimming shortened V by 2 bases and J by 3 bases, and 12 bases separated the two germline ends. The CDR3 sequence: CASSFGTDNYEQYF. The CDR3 DNA is TGTGCCAGCAGCTTCGGAACAGACAACTACGAGCAGTACTTC.

In this sample, this clonotype turned up many times. The V call is TRBV2, the J call TRBJ1-2, with D unclear. Trimming cost V 6 bases and J 2 bases, with 13 bases left between them. The V gene's germline CDR1 is SNHLY and CDR2 FYNNEI. This CDR3 region has 14 residues. CDR3 amino acids: CASSRTRRNYGYTF. DNA of the CDR3: TGTGCCAGCAGCCGGACGCGTCGGAACTATGGCTACACCTTC. Combining the CDR3 with reference TRBV2 and TRBJ1-2 gives the whole variable domain EPEVTQTPSHQVTQMGQEVILRCVPISNHLYFYWYRQILGQKVEFLVSFYNNEISEKSEIFDDQFSVERPDGSNFTLKIRSTKLEDSAMYFCASSRTRRNYGYTFGSGTRLTVV.

This clonotype was found many times. The chain has TRBV7-9 and TRBJ1-6; D might be TRBD1 (6 bases). Per germline, CDR1 SEHNR and CDR2 FQNEAQ (reference sequence). The V and J ends lost 7 bases and 0 bases respectively, with 16 bases between them. This CDR3 is built from 17 residues. CDR3 loop: CASTKFTGSSYNSPLHF. The CDR3 DNA reads TGTGCCAGCACCAAATTTACAGGGAGCTCCTATAATTCACCCCTCCACTTT.

This clonotype was seen many times. The chain employs TRBV27 and TRBJ1-5; no clear D. CDR3 size: 13 residues. Germline V gene sequence: CDR1 MNHEY, CDR2 SMNVEV (reference sequence). V gave up 1 base and J gave up 3 bases, with 4 bases separating them. This CDR3 reads CASSLLYNQPQHF. The CDR3, as DNA: TGTGCCAGCAGTTTATTATACAATCAGCCCCAGCATTTT.

This clonotype was detected many times. This chain links TRBV12-3 or TRBV12-4 with TRBJ1-1, with 8 bases matching TRBD1. The V and J ends lost 3 bases and 8 bases, in that order; junction bases with no gene match: 8. This CDR3 comprises 14 residues. The CDR3 nucleotides are TGTGCCAGCAGTTTGGGCAGGGGGCCGGGGGAAGCTTTCTTT. Encoded protein: CASSLGRGPGEAFF.

This clonotype was seen ten or more times. This chain links TRBV3-1 with TRBJ1-1; TRBD1 is a possible D gene (6 bases). The V gene lost 0 bases and the J gene lost 5 bases, with 10 bases spanning the gap. Per germline, CDR1 LGHDT and CDR2 YNNKEL (reference sequence). This CDR3 region has 14 residues. This CDR3 is CASSQDLTGTEAFF. CDR3 DNA sequence: TGTGCCAGCAGCCAAGATCTTACAGGGACTGAAGCTTTCTTT.

This clonotype was observed many times. This chain joins TRBV28 and TRBJ1-2; D gene unclear. Germline values: CDR1 MDHEN, CDR2 SYDVKM. The CDR3 spans 16 residues. V lost 1 base, J lost 10 bases, and 22 bases lay in between. CDR3 nucleotide sequence: TGTGCCAGCAGTTTATTTTCGGGAGGAAGGCCGTCATCCTACACCTTC. It is translated as CASSLFSGGRPSSYTF.

V is TRBV20-1 and J is TRBJ2-3, with a tentative D call TRBD2 (5 bases). The CDR3 has 15 amino acids. The V end was cut by 3 bases, the J end by 2 bases, with 15 bases between. CDR1 is DFQATT and CDR2 is SNEGSKA in the germline V gene (reference sequence). As DNA, the CDR3 is TGCAGTGCTAGCCCGTCCGGGATACCCACAGATACGCAGTATTTT. Translation gives CSASPSGIPTDTQYF.

This clonotype was recorded many times. The chain joins TRBV2 to TRBJ2-1; the match to TRBD2 covers 7 bases. V shed 7 bases and J 10 bases; nucleotides not matched to a gene: 13. Germline values: CDR1 SNHLY, CDR2 FYNNEI. CDR3 length: 14 amino acids. The CDR3 nucleotides read TGTGCCAGCATCCGGGAGGCCCTGATGAAGGAGCAGTTCTTC. It specifies CASIREALMKEQFF.

This clonotype was picked up many times. The chain combines TRBV20-1 with TRBJ2-7; the D gene is possibly TRBD2 (5 bases). The germline CDR1 and CDR2 sequences are DFQATT and SNEGSKA (reference sequence). V was clipped by 0 bases and J by 1 base, with 13 bases between them. The CDR3 is made up of 15 amino acids. The CDR3 sequence: CSARDGQRGSYEQYF. As DNA, the CDR3 is TGCAGTGCTAGAGATGGCCAAAGAGGGTCCTACGAGCAGTACTTC.